A single sample is the source of the 19 T cell receptor beta chains below, sequenced in a study of identical twins. One entry per CDR3 protein results from TCRdb running MiXCR on the 5' RACE reads. Among 510,000 or so distinct CDR3 sequences listed, around 15% were seen once. These same data were also listed under a study on yellow fever vaccine responses in identical twins.

Sequencing was performed on CD4+ T cells sorted from blood. The receptor set was obtained from a woman aged 18-29 years in good health.

This rearrangement joins TRBV12-3 or TRBV12-4 to TRBJ2-1, with a weak D call TRBD1 (6 bases). V lost 3 bases, J lost 3 bases, and 12 bases lay in between. The CDR3 extends over 15 amino acids. In DNA, the CDR3 is TGTGCCAGCAGTTTGAGGGACATAAACTACAATGAGCAGTTCTTC. Its protein product is CASSLRDINYNEQFF.

This rearrangement joins TRBV2 to TRBJ1-5; no clear D. Germline CDR1 and CDR2: SNHLY and FYNNEI. The CDR3 is made up of 16 amino acids. Trimming pared 0 bases from V and 0 bases from J, leaving 9 bases between. The CDR3 sequence: CASSEAQRDSNQPQHF. The CDR3 DNA reads TGTGCCAGCAGTGAAGCGCAGAGGGATAGCAATCAGCCCCAGCATTTT.

This clonotype was counted between two and nine times. The chain carries TRBV10-1 and TRBJ2-2; 8 bases are a match to TRBD2. V shed 7 bases and J 0 bases; nucleotides not matched to a gene: 1. This CDR3 spans 14 amino acids. Germline-derived CDR1 and CDR2 are WNHNN and SYGVQD (reference sequence). CDR3 nucleotides: TGCGCCAGCAACGGGGGGGCGAACACCGGGGAGCTGTTTTTT. Amino acid sequence: CASNGGANTGELFF.

The CDR3 reads CATSALSSNTGELFF. The CDR3 nucleotides read TGTGCCACCAGTGCCCTTTCCTCGAACACCGGGGAGCTGTTTTTT. The V and J genes are TRBV24-1 and TRBJ2-2; no reliable D call. The ends were cut back, 5 bases at V and 0 bases at J, with 9 bases in the middle. Germline CDR1 is KGHDR and CDR2 is SFDVKD. The CDR3 has 15 residues.

A few counts support this clonotype. The DNA of the CDR3 is TGTGCCAGCATAAGTCCAGGGTACGAGCAGTACGTC. This translates into CASISPGYEQYV. This chain links TRBV6-1 with TRBJ2-7, with D possibly matching TRBD1 (5 bases). Germline CDR1 and CDR2: MNHNS and SASEGT. The CDR3 totals 12 residues. The V end was cut by 7 bases, the J end by 4 bases, with 11 bases between.

The V gene is TRBV19, the J gene TRBJ1-5; TRBD1 is a possible D gene (5 bases). Germline assignment: CDR1 LNHDA and CDR2 SQIVND (reference sequence). Trimming shortened V by 7 bases and J by 2 bases, and 15 bases separated the two germline ends. This CDR3 has 15 residues. CDR3 loop: CASTSVGAGNQPQHF. The CDR3 DNA reads TGTGCCAGTACCTCAGTAGGGGCAGGCAATCAGCCCCAGCATTTT.

The chain combines TRBV10-3 with TRBJ1-2; D not certain. The germline CDR1 and CDR2 sequences are ENHRY and SYGVKD. The CDR3 has 13 amino acids. V lost 5 bases, J lost 4 bases, and 11 bases lay in between. The CDR3 loop reads CAISTQAGYGYTF. CDR3 in DNA: TGTGCCATCAGTACCCAGGCGGGCTATGGCTACACCTTC.

This chain uses TRBV12-3 or TRBV12-4 with TRBJ2-1, with TRBD2 identical over 7 bases. The CDR3 consists of 15 residues. V lost 2 bases to trimming and J lost 9 bases; unmatched junction nucleotides: 10. This chain's CDR3 is CASSLKGGLFLEQFF. The CDR3 DNA is TGTGCCAGCAGTTTAAAGGGAGGGCTATTCCTTGAGCAGTTCTTC.

The chain has TRBV10-2 and TRBJ2-7, with TRBD2 matching 10 bases. Trimming at V came to 4 bases and at J to 1 base, leaving 7 bases not matched to a gene. The CDR3 covers 16 residues. Germline V gene data show CDR1 as WSHSY and CDR2 as SAAADI. The CDR3, as DNA: TGCGCCAGCAGTGGAGGAGCGGGGGGGCGGTCCTACGAGCAGTACGTC. Amino acids: CASSGGAGGRSYEQYV.

The chain has TRBV7-9 and TRBJ1-1; maybe TRBD1 (5 bases). V gave up 5 bases and J gave up 5 bases, with 15 bases separating them. The CDR3 covers 14 residues. Germline loops: CDR1 SEHNR, CDR2 FQNEAQ (reference sequence). The CDR3 DNA sequence: TGTGCCAGCAGCCCTGGGACGGGATGGACTGAAGCTTTCTTT. It codes for CASSPGTGWTEAFF. Using reference TRBV7-9 and TRBJ1-1 for the parts outside the CDR3, the full variable domain is DTGVSQNPRHKITKRGQNVTFRCDPISEHNRLYWYRQTLGQGPEFLTYFQNEAQLEKSRLLSDRFSAERPKGSFSTLEIQRTEQGDSAMYLCASSPGTGWTEAFFGQGTRLTVV.

CDR3 in DNA: TGTGCCAGCAGTGAAGATGGGTCTAACTATGGCTACACCTTC. Translated: CASSEDGSNYGYTF. The V and J genes are TRBV2 and TRBJ1-2; D is unresolved. The V gene's germline CDR1 is SNHLY and CDR2 FYNNEI. The V end was cut by 1 base, the J end by 0 bases, with 6 bases between. The CDR3 covers 14 residues.

This clonotype was seen at least ten times. The chain is built from TRBV7-9 and TRBJ1-3; no reliable D call. The CDR3 has 15 residues. V lost 7 bases and J lost 0, with 13 bases in between. In germline, CDR1 is SEHNR, CDR2 FQNEAQ (reference sequence). In DNA form, the CDR3 reads TGTGCCAGCACCCCCGTCGCCCGCTCTGGAAACACCATATATTTT. Translation gives CASTPVARSGNTIYF.

The gene calls are TRBV2 and TRBJ2-1, with 8 bases fitting TRBD2. Unmatched junction bases numbered 7, after V lost 5 bases and J lost 7 bases. Germline CDR1 and CDR2: SNHLY and FYNNEI. This CDR3 has 14 residues. CDR3 sequence (DNA): TGTGCCAGCAGTAGCGGGGGCCCAATGAATGAGCAGTTCTTC. Translation: CASSSGGPMNEQFF.

The chain couples TRBV7-8 to TRBJ2-2; possibly TRBD1 for D (5 bases). The CDR3 runs to 14 residues. CDR1 is SGHVS and CDR2 is FQNEAQ in the germline V gene. The ends were cut back, 5 bases at V and 4 bases at J, with 11 bases in the middle. CDR3 DNA: TGTGCCAGCAGCCCAGAGACAGCCACCGGGGAGCTGTTTTTT. Amino acid sequence: CASSPETATGELFF.

This sequence joins TRBV9 and TRBJ2-5; possibly TRBD2 for D (7 bases). V was clipped by 0 bases and J by 5 bases, with 14 bases between them. This CDR3 contains 15 residues. Per the germline V gene, CDR1 is SGDLS and CDR2 is YYNGEE. CDR3 DNA sequence: TGTGCCAGCAGCGTAGAGGGGGGGCCGGGGGAGACCCAGTACTTC. Translating gives CASSVEGGPGETQYF.

The gene calls are TRBV20-1 and TRBJ2-2; maybe TRBD1 (5 bases). V was shortened by 0 bases and J by 6 bases, with 11 bases between the two germline ends. The germline V gene encodes CDR1 DFQATT and CDR2 SNEGSKA (reference sequence). The CDR3 is made up of 14 amino acids. CDR3 amino acids: CSARDWGVSGELFF. CDR3 DNA sequence: TGCAGTGCTAGAGATTGGGGCGTTTCCGGGGAGCTGTTTTTT.

This clonotype has more than one count but fewer than ten. The V gene is TRBV6-5, the J gene TRBJ2-7, with D possibly being TRBD1 or TRBD2 (6 bases each). The V end lost 3 bases, the J end lost 6 bases, and 12 bases lay between the germline ends. This CDR3 has 13 amino acids. Germline lookup yields CDR1 MNHEY and CDR2 SVGAGI. DNA of the CDR3: TGTGCCAGCAGTTATGGGGGGCCCGGCGAGCAGTACTTC. It yields the protein CASSYGGPGEQYF.

This clonotype was observed a handful of times. The genes are TRBV20-1 and TRBJ2-2; 10 bases are a match to TRBD1. V lost 4 bases, J lost 6 bases, and 11 bases stayed unmatched. The CDR3 extends over 16 amino acids. Germline V gene data show CDR1 as DFQATT and CDR2 as SNEGSKA (reference sequence). Here the CDR3 reads CSAIDRDRGYAGELFF. DNA for the CDR3: TGCAGTGCTATTGACCGGGACAGGGGATACGCCGGGGAGCTGTTTTTT.

The chain has TRBV7-8 and TRBJ2-1; perhaps TRBD1 as D (6 bases). This CDR3 region has 12 residues. V lost 4 bases, J lost 9 bases, and 10 bases lay in between. Germline V gene sequence: CDR1 SGHVS, CDR2 FQNEAQ. The CDR3, as DNA: TGTGCCAGCAGCTCTAGCAGGGGTGAGCAGTTCTTC. Translated: CASSSSRGEQFF.